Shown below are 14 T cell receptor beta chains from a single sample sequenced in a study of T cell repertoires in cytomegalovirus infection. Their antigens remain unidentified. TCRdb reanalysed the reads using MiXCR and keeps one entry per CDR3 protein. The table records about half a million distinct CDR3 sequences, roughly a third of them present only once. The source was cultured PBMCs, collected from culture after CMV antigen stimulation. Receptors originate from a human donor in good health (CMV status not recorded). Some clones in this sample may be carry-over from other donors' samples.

CDR3 protein: CSARQGGGYEQYF. Here the CDR3 DNA reads TGCAGTGCTAGACAGGGGGGAGGGTACGAGCAGTACTTC. The V gene is TRBV20-1, the J gene TRBJ2-7; D is possibly TRBD1 or TRBD2 (7 bases each). The CDR3 is 13 residues long. Trimming took 2 bases from V and 4 from J, leaving 12 bases between them. The V gene's germline CDR1 is DFQATT and CDR2 SNEGSKA (reference sequence).

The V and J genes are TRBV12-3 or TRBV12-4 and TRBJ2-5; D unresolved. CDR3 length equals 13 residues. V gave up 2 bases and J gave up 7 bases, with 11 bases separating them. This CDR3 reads CASSLSPMGTQYF. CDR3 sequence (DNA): TGTGCCAGCAGTTTAAGTCCGATGGGGACCCAGTACTTC.

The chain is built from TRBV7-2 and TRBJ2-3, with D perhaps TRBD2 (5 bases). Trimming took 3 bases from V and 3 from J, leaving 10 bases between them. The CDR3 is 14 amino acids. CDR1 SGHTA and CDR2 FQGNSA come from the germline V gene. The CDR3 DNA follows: TGTGCCAGCAGCTTGAGGGCACCGACAGATACGCAGTATTTT. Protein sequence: CASSLRAPTDTQYF.

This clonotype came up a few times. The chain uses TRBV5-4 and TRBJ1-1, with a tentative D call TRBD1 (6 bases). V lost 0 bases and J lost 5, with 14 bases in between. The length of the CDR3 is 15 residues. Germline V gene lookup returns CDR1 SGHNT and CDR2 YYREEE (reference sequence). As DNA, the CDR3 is TGTGCCAGCAGCTTGGGGGCACAGGGTGGTACTGAAGCTTTCTTT. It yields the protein CASSLGAQGGTEAFF.

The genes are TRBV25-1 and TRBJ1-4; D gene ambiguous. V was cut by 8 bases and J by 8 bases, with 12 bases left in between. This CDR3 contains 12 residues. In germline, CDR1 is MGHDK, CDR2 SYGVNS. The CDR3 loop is CASSLMGEKLFF. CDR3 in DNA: TGTGCCAGCTCCTTAATGGGGGAAAAACTGTTTTTT.

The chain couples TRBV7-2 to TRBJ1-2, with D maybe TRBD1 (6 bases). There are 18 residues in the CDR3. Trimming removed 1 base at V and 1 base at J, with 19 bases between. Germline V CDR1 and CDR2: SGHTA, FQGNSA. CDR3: CASSLEGGSGTYNYGYTF. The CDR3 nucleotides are TGTGCCAGCAGCTTAGAGGGGGGATCCGGTACATATAACTATGGCTACACCTTC.

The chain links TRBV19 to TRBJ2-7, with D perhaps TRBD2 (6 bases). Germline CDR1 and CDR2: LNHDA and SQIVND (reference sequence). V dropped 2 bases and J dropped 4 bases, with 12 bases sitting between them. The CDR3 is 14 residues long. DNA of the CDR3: TGTGCCAGTAGTATAAGGACTACTCCTTACGAGCAGTACTTC. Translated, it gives CASSIRTTPYEQYF.

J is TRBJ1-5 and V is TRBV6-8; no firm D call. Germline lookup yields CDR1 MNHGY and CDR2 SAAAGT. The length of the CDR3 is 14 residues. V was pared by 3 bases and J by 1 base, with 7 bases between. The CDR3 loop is CASSYHQSNQPQHF. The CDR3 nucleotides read TGTGCCAGCAGTTATCACCAGAGCAATCAGCCCCAGCATTTT.

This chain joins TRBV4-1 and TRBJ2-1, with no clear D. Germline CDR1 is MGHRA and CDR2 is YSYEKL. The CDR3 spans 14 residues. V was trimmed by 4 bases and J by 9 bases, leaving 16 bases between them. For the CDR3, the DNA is TGCGCCAGCAGCCCCCCAAGAGTTGGCGGTGAGCAGTTCTTC. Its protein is CASSPPRVGGEQFF.

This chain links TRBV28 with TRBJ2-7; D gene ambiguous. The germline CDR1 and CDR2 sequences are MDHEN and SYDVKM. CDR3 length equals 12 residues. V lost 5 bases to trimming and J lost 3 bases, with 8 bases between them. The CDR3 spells CASSPLDYEQYF. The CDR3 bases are TGTGCCAGCAGTCCTCTGGACTACGAGCAGTACTTC.

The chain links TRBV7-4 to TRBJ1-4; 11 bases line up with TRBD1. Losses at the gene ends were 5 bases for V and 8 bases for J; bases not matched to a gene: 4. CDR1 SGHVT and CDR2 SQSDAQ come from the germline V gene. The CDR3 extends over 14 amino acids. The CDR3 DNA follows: TGTGCCAGCAGCGTGGGACAGGGGGAGGAAAAACTGTTTTTT. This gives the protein CASSVGQGEEKLFF.

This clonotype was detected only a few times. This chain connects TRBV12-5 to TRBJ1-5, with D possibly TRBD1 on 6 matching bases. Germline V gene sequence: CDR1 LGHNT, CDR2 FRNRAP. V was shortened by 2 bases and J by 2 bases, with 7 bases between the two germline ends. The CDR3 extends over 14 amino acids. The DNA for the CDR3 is TGTGCTAGTGGTTTGTCAGGGGGCAATCAGCCCCAGCATTTT. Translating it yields CASGLSGGNQPQHF.

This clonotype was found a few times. In nucleotides, the CDR3 is TGTGCCAGTAGTGATGCGGGACTAGCGGGAGTCCTCGGAGGAACAGATACGCAGTATTTT. It is translated as CASSDAGLAGVLGGTDTQYF. The V gene is TRBV19, the J gene TRBJ2-3, with 14 nucleotides matching TRBD2. The germline CDR1 and CDR2 sequences are LNHDA and SQIVND (reference sequence). V shed 5 bases and J 3 bases; nucleotides not matched to a gene: 16. This CDR3 is built from 20 residues.

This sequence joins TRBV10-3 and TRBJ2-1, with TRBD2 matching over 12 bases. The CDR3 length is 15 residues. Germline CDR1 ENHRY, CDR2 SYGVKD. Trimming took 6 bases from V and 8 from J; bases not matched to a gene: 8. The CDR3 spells CAIRPTSGSIYEQFF. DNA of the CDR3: TGTGCCATCAGGCCGACTAGCGGGAGTATCTATGAGCAGTTCTTC.